Following are 32 T cell receptor beta chains from one sample sequenced in a study of CD8 T cells in Susac syndrome. Random hexamers served to reverse transcribe roughly 0.5 to 1 ug RNA. TCRdb recomputed calls from the immunoSEQ multiplex PCR reads with MiXCR, one row per CDR3 protein. The sample holds about 210,000 distinct CDR3 sequences, roughly 94% seen once. The sequencing input was CD4+ T cells from PBMCs. All receptors derive from a human donor in good health.

The chain has TRBV5-6 and TRBJ2-7; no firm D call. This CDR3 contains 12 residues. V was shortened by 2 bases and J by 2 bases, with 5 bases between the two germline ends. Germline V gene data show CDR1 as SGHDT and CDR2 as YYEEEE. The CDR3 nucleotides read TGTGCCAGCAGCTTACAGCCCTACGAGCAGTACGTC. Residues: CASSLQPYEQYV.

This chain uses TRBV7-2 with TRBJ2-7, with a tentative D call TRBD2 (5 bases). This CDR3 has 13 amino acids. V dropped 0 bases and J dropped 6 bases, with 9 bases sitting between them. The germline V gene encodes CDR1 SGHTA and CDR2 FQGNSA. This CDR3 is CASSLAGAAEQYV. CDR3 DNA sequence: TGTGCCAGCAGCTTAGCGGGAGCGGCCGAGCAGTACGTC.

This clonotype was picked up one time. This rearrangement joins TRBV27 to TRBJ2-5; tentative D call: TRBD1 (6 bases). The CDR3 extends over 14 amino acids. The germline V and J ends were trimmed by 5 bases and 4 bases, with 14 bases remaining between them. Germline values: CDR1 MNHEY, CDR2 SMNVEV (reference sequence). CDR3 bases: TGTGCCAGCAGTCCATTACAGGGTGGAGAGACCCAGTACTTC. Its translation is CASSPLQGGETQYF.

The chain links TRBV24-1 to TRBJ2-1; 9 nucleotides align to TRBD2. Looked up from germline, CDR1 is KGHDR and CDR2 is SFDVKD. V gave up 6 bases and J gave up 9 bases; unmatched junction bases: 11. CDR3 length: 15 residues. CDR3: CATSSPLAGVAEQFF. As DNA, the CDR3 is TGTGCCACCAGTTCCCCTTTAGCGGGAGTGGCTGAGCAGTTCTTC.

The V call is TRBV9, the J call TRBJ2-5; the D gene could be TRBD1 or TRBD2 (5 bases each). From germline, CDR1 is SGDLS and CDR2 YYNGEE. This CDR3 has 14 residues. Trimming removed 2 bases at V and 4 bases at J, with 12 bases between. As DNA, the CDR3 is TGTGCCAGCAGCGTTGACCCGGGACGAGAGACCCAGTACTTC. This encodes CASSVDPGRETQYF.

The genes are TRBV6-5 and TRBJ2-1; TRBD2 matches at 10 bases. The J segment lost 10 bases and the V segment lost 5 bases, leaving 5 bases of the junction unmatched. Germline-derived CDR1 and CDR2 are MNHEY and SVGAGI. The CDR3 is 13 residues long. CDR3 DNA: TGTGCCAGCAGTCGACTAGCGGGTCGAGAGCAGTTCTTC. Its translation is CASSRLAGREQFF.

This chain joins TRBV10-2 and TRBJ2-5, with D maybe TRBD2 (6 bases). V lost 0 bases, J lost 5 bases, and 13 bases lay in between. Germline lookup yields CDR1 WSHSY and CDR2 SAAADI. The CDR3 consists of 15 residues. CDR3 sequence: CASSESGGPRETQYF. CDR3 nucleotide sequence: TGCGCCAGCAGTGAGTCTGGAGGGCCTAGGGAGACCCAGTACTTC.

The CDR3 sequence is CASSVVPWTPTSEQFF. The DNA of the CDR3 is TGTGCCAGCAGCGTAGTTCCCTGGACCCCAACCAGTGAGCAGTTCTTC. V and J are TRBV9 and TRBJ2-1; D uncertain. From germline, CDR1 is SGDLS and CDR2 YYNGEE. The CDR3 loop spans 16 amino acids. Trimming pared 0 bases from V and 9 bases from J, leaving 19 bases between.

The J gene is TRBJ1-2, the V gene TRBV29-1, with D possibly being TRBD1 (5 bases). The ends were cut back, 7 bases at V and 1 base at J, with 13 bases in the middle. The CDR3 runs 13 residues. Germline CDR1 is SQVTM and CDR2 is ANQGSEA. In nucleotides, the CDR3 is TGCAGCGACAGACAGAGCCTTAACTATGGCTACACCTTC. Translated, it gives CSDRQSLNYGYTF.

The table lists this clonotype with a count of one. The V call is TRBV5-1, the J call TRBJ1-2; D uncertain. Looked up from germline, CDR1 is SGHRS and CDR2 is YFSETQ. Trimming shortened V by 0 bases and J by 1 base, and 10 bases separated the two germline ends. The CDR3 spans 15 residues. CDR3 loop: CASSLDPRNNYGYTF. The DNA of the CDR3 is TGCGCCAGCAGCTTGGACCCCAGGAATAACTATGGCTACACCTTC. The full variable domain, completed using reference TRBV5-1 and TRBJ1-2, is KAGVTQTPRYLIKTRGQQVTLSCSPISGHRSVSWYQQTPGQGLQFLFEYFSETQRNKGNFPGRFSGRQFSNSRSEMNVSTLELGDSALYLCASSLDPRNNYGYTFGSGTRLTVV.

This chain links TRBV7-3 with TRBJ2-1; unclear D gene. Germline lookup yields CDR1 SGHTA and CDR2 FQGTGA. V lost 5 bases and J lost 5, with 13 bases in between. The CDR3 length is 14 residues. CDR3 protein: CASSPVWSDNEQFF. Written as DNA, the CDR3 is TGTGCCAGCAGCCCCGTATGGAGTGACAATGAGCAGTTCTTC.

The chain recombines TRBV19 with TRBJ2-1; the D is unclear. The CDR3 totals 15 residues. The germline V gene has CDR1 LNHDA and CDR2 SQIVND (reference sequence). V was cut by 5 bases and J by 6 bases, with 17 bases left in between. The CDR3 nucleotides read TGTGCCAGTAGTCCCACGGCCTTCCTGACCAATGAGCAGTTCTTC. Amino acids: CASSPTAFLTNEQFF.

The rearrangement uses TRBV3-1 and TRBJ1-5; possible D gene TRBD1, 5 bases. The ends were cut back, 2 bases at V and 5 bases at J, with 13 bases in the middle. Germline lookup yields CDR1 LGHDT and CDR2 YNNKEL (reference sequence). The CDR3 has 15 amino acids. The CDR3: CASSQRTWGDQPQHF. CDR3 nucleotide sequence: TGTGCCAGCAGCCAACGAACTTGGGGGGATCAGCCCCAGCATTTT.

The chain carries TRBV29-1 and TRBJ2-2; 7 bases are a match to TRBD1. This CDR3 contains 13 residues. Per the germline V gene, CDR1 is SQVTM and CDR2 is ANQGSEA. V gave up 4 bases and J gave up 4 bases; unmatched junction bases: 3. The CDR3 is CSVGGQSTGELFF. The DNA of the CDR3 is TGCAGCGTTGGGGGACAGAGCACCGGGGAGCTGTTTTTT.

The J gene is TRBJ2-5, the V gene TRBV12-3 or TRBV12-4; 7 bases map to TRBD2. The CDR3 runs to 17 residues. V was clipped by 0 bases and J by 7 bases; unmatched bases: 14. The CDR3 coding sequence is TGTGCCAGCAGTTTAGCTCGGTCTAGCGGTGGGGTAGGGACCCAGTACTTC. Translation: CASSLARSSGGVGTQYF.

The chain employs TRBV20-1 and TRBJ2-1, with a possible D match to TRBD1 (7 bases). The CDR3 is 12 amino acids. Germline assignment: CDR1 DFQATT and CDR2 SNEGSKA (reference sequence). The V end was cut by 8 bases, the J end by 9 bases, with 17 bases between. Here the CDR3 DNA reads TGCAGTCCCACAGGGGACTTGGTTGAGCAGTTCTTC. Translated, it gives CSPTGDLVEQFF.

The V gene is TRBV3-1, the J gene TRBJ2-3; no clear D. Per germline, CDR1 LGHDT and CDR2 YNNKEL (reference sequence). The V end lost 1 base, the J end lost 1 base, and 12 bases lay between the germline ends. CDR3 length: 16 amino acids. CDR3 in amino acids: CASSQAVQRRTDTQYF. Written as DNA, the CDR3 is TGTGCCAGCAGCCAAGCGGTACAGCGACGCACAGATACGCAGTATTTT.

This chain links TRBV7-2 with TRBJ2-3; D perhaps matches TRBD2 (6 bases). The CDR3 has 13 residues. V was cut by 2 bases and J by 7 bases, with 10 bases left in between. CDR1 is SGHTA and CDR2 is FQGNSA in the germline V gene. The CDR3 is CASSLRRVNTQYF. CDR3 DNA sequence: TGTGCCAGCAGCTTAAGGAGGGTAAATACGCAGTATTTT.

This chain joins TRBV24-1 and TRBJ2-1; possibly TRBD2 for D (6 bases). This CDR3 spans 13 amino acids. CDR1 is KGHDR and CDR2 is SFDVKD in the germline V gene. Trimming shortened V by 8 bases and J by 10 bases, and 17 bases separated the two germline ends. CDR3 sequence: CATNRTKEDEQFF. CDR3 in DNA: TGTGCCACCAACCGGACTAAGGAAGACGAGCAGTTCTTC.

This chain links TRBV3-1 with TRBJ2-5, with TRBD2 as a possible D gene (5 bases). V was cut by 0 bases and J by 4 bases, with 6 bases left in between. CDR3 length: 13 amino acids. CDR1 is LGHDT and CDR2 is YNNKEL in the germline V gene (reference sequence). The CDR3 sequence: CASSQDSAETQYF. The DNA of the CDR3 is TGTGCCAGCAGCCAAGATAGCGCAGAGACCCAGTACTTC.

The chain has TRBV20-1 and TRBJ2-3; the D is unclear. With 6 bases removed from V and 2 bases from J, the gap between germline ends came to 6 bases. Germline V gene sequence: CDR1 DFQATT, CDR2 SNEGSKA (reference sequence). The CDR3 consists of 11 residues. The CDR3 spells CSAEDTDTQYF. CDR3 bases: TGCAGTGCAGAGGACACAGATACGCAGTATTTT.

V is TRBV29-1 and J is TRBJ2-1; 9 bases are shared with TRBD1. Trimming removed 0 bases from V and 4 bases from J; junction bases left unmatched: 4. This CDR3 contains 15 residues. Germline values: CDR1 SQVTM, CDR2 ANQGSEA. The CDR3 sequence: CSVEEWTGAYNEQFF. The DNA for the CDR3 is TGCAGCGTTGAAGAGTGGACAGGGGCATACAATGAGCAGTTCTTC.

J is TRBJ2-7 and V is TRBV7-2, with no clear D. The CDR3 consists of 11 residues. V gave up 1 base and J gave up 6 bases, with 4 bases separating them. CDR1 is SGHTA and CDR2 is FQGNSA in the germline V gene. This chain's CDR3 is CASSLVSEQYF. The CDR3 bases are TGTGCCAGCAGCTTAGTGTCCGAGCAGTACTTC.

The V and J genes are TRBV19 and TRBJ1-1, with 10 bases identical to TRBD1. From germline, CDR1 is LNHDA and CDR2 SQIVND (reference sequence). This CDR3 is 15 amino acids long. The V gene end was trimmed by 3 bases and the J gene end by 4 bases; junction bases not matched to a gene: 5. The CDR3 coding sequence is TGTGCCAGTAGTATCGGACAGGGGGGAGGCACTGAAGCTTTCTTT. It yields the protein CASSIGQGGGTEAFF.

This clonotype is a singleton in its sample. V gene TRBV12-3 or TRBV12-4 combines with J gene TRBJ2-1; D is undetermined. The V end was cut by 6 bases, the J end by 10 bases, with 16 bases between. The CDR3 covers 13 residues. CDR3 sequence (DNA): TGTGCCAGCAGGTTCTGGGGTATAGGGGAGCAGTTCTTC. Its translation: CASRFWGIGEQFF.

CDR3 amino acids: CASSTRLAGYTDTQYF. CDR3 nucleotides: TGTGCCAGCAGCACCCGACTAGCGGGGTACACAGATACGCAGTATTTT. The rearrangement links TRBV7-2 to TRBJ2-3; TRBD2 matches 11 bases. The CDR3 totals 16 residues. Trimming at V came to 5 bases and at J to 2 bases, leaving 6 bases not matched to a gene. CDR1 SGHTA and CDR2 FQGNSA come from the germline V gene.

The table lists this clonotype with a count of one. The J gene is TRBJ2-3, the V gene TRBV20-1; D not resolved. Trimming removed 0 bases from V and 3 bases from J, with 7 bases in between. Germline V lookup: CDR1 DFQATT, CDR2 SNEGSKA (reference sequence). CDR3 length equals 13 residues. The CDR3 bases are TGCAGTGCTAGAGATGTATTAACAGATACGCAGTATTTT. Translation gives CSARDVLTDTQYF.

The V and J genes are TRBV20-1 and TRBJ1-5; 9 bases map to TRBD1. CDR1 DFQATT and CDR2 SNEGSKA come from the germline V gene (reference sequence). There are 13 residues in the CDR3. J lost 5 bases, V lost 5 bases, and 4 bases had no gene match. The CDR3 region has the DNA TGCAGTGCTCCGGGACAGGGTTATCAGCCCCAGCATTTT. It specifies CSAPGQGYQPQHF.

This clonotype was counted once. The genes are TRBV20-1 and TRBJ2-3, with D maybe TRBD2 (6 bases). V gave up 3 bases and J gave up 1 base, with 11 bases separating them. The CDR3 runs 14 residues. Germline values: CDR1 DFQATT, CDR2 SNEGSKA (reference sequence). The CDR3 sequence is CSASHGSGTDTQYF. For the CDR3, the DNA is TGCAGTGCTAGTCACGGGAGTGGCACAGATACGCAGTATTTT.

In its sample, this clonotype was seen once. The chain recombines TRBV7-3 with TRBJ1-5; D possibly corresponds to TRBD1 (6 bases). The CDR3 consists of 13 residues. Germline V gene data show CDR1 as SGHTA and CDR2 as FQGTGA. CDR3 region: CLRTEDSNQPQHF. The CDR3 region has the DNA TGTCTTCGGACAGAGGATAGCAATCAGCCCCAGCATTTT.

The chain is built from TRBV27 and TRBJ2-1; D perhaps matches TRBD1 (6 bases). The CDR3 loop spans 12 amino acids. V was trimmed by 5 bases and J by 11 bases, leaving 13 bases between them. Germline V gene sequence: CDR1 MNHEY, CDR2 SMNVEV (reference sequence). CDR3 sequence reads: CASSLRGTKQFF. The CDR3 DNA follows: TGTGCCAGCAGTCTAAGAGGGACAAAGCAGTTCTTC.

V is TRBV3-1 and J is TRBJ2-1; 8 positions agree with TRBD2. The CDR3 is 16 amino acids. Germline CDR1 LGHDT, CDR2 YNNKEL (reference sequence). With 6 bases clipped from V and 2 bases from J, the junction kept 9 bases outside the gene matches. The CDR3 here is CASRDAGGAAYNEQFF. The CDR3 DNA reads TGTGCCAGCAGGGATGCCGGGGGGGCCGCCTACAATGAGCAGTTCTTC.